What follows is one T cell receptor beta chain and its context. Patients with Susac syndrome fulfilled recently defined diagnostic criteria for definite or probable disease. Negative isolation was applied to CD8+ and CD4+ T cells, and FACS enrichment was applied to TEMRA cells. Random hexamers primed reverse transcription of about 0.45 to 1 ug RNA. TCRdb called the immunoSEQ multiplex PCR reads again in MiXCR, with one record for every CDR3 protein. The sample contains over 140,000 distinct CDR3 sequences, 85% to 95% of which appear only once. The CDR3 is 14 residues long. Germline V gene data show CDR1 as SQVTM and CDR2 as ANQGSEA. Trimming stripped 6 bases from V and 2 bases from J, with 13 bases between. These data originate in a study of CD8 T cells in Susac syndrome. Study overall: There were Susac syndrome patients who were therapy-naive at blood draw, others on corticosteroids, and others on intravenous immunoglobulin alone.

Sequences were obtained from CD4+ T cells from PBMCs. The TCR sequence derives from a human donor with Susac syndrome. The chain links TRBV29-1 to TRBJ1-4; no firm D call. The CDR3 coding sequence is TGCAGCGTCGCCCCGGGTAGGACTAATGAAAAACTGTTTTTT. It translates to CSVAPGRTNEKLFF.